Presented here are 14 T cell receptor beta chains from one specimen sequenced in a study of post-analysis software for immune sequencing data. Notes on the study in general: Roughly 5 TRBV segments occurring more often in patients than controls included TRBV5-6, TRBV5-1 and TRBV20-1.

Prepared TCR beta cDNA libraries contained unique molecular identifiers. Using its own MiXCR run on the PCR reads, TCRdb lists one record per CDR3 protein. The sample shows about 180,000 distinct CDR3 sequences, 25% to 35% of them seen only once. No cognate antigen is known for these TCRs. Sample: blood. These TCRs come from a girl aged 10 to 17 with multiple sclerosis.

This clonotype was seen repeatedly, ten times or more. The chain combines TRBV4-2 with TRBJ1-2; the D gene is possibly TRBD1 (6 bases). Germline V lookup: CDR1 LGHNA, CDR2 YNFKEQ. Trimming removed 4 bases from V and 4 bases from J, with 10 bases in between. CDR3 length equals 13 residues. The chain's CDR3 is CASSPHRVYGYTF. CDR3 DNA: TGTGCCAGCAGCCCTCACAGGGTCTATGGCTACACCTTC.

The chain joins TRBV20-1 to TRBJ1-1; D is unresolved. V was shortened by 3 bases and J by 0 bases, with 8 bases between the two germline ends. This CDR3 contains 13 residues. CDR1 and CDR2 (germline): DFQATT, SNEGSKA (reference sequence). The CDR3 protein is CSASGLMNTEAFF. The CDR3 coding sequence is TGCAGTGCTAGCGGTCTTATGAACACTGAAGCTTTCTTT.

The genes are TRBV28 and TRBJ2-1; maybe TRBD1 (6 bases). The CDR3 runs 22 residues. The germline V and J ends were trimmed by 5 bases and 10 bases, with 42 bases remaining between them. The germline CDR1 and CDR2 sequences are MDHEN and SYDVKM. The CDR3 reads CASSPTGLISPGGRSSVPEQFF. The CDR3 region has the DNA TGTGCCAGCAGTCCCACAGGGTTAATTTCTCCGGGCGGCCGTAGTTCCGTCCCAGAGCAGTTCTTC.

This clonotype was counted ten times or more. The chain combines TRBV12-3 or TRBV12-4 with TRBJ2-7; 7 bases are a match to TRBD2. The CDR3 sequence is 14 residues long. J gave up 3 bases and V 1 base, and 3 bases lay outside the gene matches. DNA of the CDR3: TGTGCCAGCAGTTTAGGCTGGGGGGGCTACGAGCAGTACTTC. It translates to CASSLGWGGYEQYF.

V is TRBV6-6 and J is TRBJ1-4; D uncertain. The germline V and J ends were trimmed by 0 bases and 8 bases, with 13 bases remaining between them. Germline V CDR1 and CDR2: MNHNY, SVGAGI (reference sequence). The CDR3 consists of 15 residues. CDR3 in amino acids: CASSYSDPGKEKLFF. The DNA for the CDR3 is TGTGCCAGCAGTTACTCGGATCCGGGGAAGGAAAAACTGTTTTTT.

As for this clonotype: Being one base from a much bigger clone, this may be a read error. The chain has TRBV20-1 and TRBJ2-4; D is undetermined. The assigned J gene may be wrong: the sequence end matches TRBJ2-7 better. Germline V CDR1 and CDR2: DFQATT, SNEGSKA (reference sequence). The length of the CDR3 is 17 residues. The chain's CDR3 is CSAKDFLAPGRSYEQYF. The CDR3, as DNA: TGCAGTGCTAAAGATTTCTTGGCGCCCGGTCGCTCTTACGAGCAGTACTTC.

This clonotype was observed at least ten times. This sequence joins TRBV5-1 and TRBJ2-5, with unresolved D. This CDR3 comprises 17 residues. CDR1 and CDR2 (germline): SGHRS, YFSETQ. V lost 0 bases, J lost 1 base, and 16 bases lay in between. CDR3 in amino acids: CASSLDGRASFQETQYF. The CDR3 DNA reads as TGCGCCAGCAGCTTGGACGGTAGGGCGTCATTCCAAGAGACCCAGTACTTC.

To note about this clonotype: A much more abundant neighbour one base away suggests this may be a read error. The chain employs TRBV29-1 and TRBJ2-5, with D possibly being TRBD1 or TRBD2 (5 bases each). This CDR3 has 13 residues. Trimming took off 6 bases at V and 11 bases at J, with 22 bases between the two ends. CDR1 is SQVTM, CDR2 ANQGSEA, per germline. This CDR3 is CSVGDPTSYVQYF. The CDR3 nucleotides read TGCAGCGTAGGGGACCCAACAAGCTACGTGCAGTACTTC. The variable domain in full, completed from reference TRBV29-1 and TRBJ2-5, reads SAVISQKPSRDICQRGTSLTIQCQVDSQVTMMFWYRQQPGQSLTLIATANQGSEATYESGFVIDKFPISRPNLTFSTLTVSNMSPEDSSIYLCSVGDPTSYVQYFGPGTRLLVL.

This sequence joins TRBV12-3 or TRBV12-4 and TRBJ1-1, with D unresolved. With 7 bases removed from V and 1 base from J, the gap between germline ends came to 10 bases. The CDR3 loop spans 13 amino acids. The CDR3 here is CASNLRGNTEAFF. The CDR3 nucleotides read TGTGCCAGCAACCTCCGGGGGAACACTGAAGCTTTCTTT.

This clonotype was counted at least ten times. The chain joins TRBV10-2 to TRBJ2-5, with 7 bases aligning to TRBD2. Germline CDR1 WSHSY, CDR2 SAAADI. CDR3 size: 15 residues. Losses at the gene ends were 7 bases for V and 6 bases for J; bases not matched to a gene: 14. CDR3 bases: TGCGCCAGCACCCCTAGCGGAGAGGGAAGACAGACCCAGTACTTC. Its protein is CASTPSGEGRQTQYF.

The CDR3 region is CASSLKSAYLGQGRETQYF. CDR3 DNA: TGTGCCAGCAGCTTAAAAAGCGCCTACCTTGGACAGGGAAGAGAAACCCAGTACTTC. V and J are TRBV7-9 and TRBJ2-5; 8 bases map to TRBD1. CDR1 is SEHNR and CDR2 is FQNEAQ in the germline V gene (reference sequence). The CDR3 has 19 residues. J lost 8 bases, V lost 2 bases, and 22 bases had no gene match. The full variable domain, in which reference TRBV7-9 and TRBJ2-5 provide the parts outside the CDR3, is DTGVSQNPRHKITKRGQNVTFRCDPISEHNRLYWYRQTLGQGPEFLTYFQNEAQLEKSRLLSDRFSAERPKGSFSTLEIQRTEQGDSAMYLCASSLKSAYLGQGRETQYFGPGTRLLVL.

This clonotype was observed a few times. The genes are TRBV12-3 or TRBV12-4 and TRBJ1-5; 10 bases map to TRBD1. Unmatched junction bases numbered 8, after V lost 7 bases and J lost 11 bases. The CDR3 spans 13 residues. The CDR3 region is CASTDDRGQTQHF. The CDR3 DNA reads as TGTGCCAGCACCGATGACAGGGGGCAAACCCAGCATTTT.

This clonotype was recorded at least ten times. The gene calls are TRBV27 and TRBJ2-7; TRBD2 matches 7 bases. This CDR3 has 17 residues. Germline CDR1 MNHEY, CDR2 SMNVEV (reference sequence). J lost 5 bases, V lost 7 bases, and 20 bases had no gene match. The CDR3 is CASTPFGRETTGNEQYF. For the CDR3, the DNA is TGTGCCAGCACCCCATTTGGGCGGGAGACGACGGGGAACGAGCAGTACTTC.

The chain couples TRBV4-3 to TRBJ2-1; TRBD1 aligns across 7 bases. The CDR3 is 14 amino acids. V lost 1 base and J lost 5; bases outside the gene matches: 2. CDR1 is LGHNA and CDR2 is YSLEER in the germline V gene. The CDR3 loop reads CASSQAGQNNEQFF. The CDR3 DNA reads TGCGCCAGCAGCCAAGCGGGACAGAACAATGAGCAGTTCTTC.